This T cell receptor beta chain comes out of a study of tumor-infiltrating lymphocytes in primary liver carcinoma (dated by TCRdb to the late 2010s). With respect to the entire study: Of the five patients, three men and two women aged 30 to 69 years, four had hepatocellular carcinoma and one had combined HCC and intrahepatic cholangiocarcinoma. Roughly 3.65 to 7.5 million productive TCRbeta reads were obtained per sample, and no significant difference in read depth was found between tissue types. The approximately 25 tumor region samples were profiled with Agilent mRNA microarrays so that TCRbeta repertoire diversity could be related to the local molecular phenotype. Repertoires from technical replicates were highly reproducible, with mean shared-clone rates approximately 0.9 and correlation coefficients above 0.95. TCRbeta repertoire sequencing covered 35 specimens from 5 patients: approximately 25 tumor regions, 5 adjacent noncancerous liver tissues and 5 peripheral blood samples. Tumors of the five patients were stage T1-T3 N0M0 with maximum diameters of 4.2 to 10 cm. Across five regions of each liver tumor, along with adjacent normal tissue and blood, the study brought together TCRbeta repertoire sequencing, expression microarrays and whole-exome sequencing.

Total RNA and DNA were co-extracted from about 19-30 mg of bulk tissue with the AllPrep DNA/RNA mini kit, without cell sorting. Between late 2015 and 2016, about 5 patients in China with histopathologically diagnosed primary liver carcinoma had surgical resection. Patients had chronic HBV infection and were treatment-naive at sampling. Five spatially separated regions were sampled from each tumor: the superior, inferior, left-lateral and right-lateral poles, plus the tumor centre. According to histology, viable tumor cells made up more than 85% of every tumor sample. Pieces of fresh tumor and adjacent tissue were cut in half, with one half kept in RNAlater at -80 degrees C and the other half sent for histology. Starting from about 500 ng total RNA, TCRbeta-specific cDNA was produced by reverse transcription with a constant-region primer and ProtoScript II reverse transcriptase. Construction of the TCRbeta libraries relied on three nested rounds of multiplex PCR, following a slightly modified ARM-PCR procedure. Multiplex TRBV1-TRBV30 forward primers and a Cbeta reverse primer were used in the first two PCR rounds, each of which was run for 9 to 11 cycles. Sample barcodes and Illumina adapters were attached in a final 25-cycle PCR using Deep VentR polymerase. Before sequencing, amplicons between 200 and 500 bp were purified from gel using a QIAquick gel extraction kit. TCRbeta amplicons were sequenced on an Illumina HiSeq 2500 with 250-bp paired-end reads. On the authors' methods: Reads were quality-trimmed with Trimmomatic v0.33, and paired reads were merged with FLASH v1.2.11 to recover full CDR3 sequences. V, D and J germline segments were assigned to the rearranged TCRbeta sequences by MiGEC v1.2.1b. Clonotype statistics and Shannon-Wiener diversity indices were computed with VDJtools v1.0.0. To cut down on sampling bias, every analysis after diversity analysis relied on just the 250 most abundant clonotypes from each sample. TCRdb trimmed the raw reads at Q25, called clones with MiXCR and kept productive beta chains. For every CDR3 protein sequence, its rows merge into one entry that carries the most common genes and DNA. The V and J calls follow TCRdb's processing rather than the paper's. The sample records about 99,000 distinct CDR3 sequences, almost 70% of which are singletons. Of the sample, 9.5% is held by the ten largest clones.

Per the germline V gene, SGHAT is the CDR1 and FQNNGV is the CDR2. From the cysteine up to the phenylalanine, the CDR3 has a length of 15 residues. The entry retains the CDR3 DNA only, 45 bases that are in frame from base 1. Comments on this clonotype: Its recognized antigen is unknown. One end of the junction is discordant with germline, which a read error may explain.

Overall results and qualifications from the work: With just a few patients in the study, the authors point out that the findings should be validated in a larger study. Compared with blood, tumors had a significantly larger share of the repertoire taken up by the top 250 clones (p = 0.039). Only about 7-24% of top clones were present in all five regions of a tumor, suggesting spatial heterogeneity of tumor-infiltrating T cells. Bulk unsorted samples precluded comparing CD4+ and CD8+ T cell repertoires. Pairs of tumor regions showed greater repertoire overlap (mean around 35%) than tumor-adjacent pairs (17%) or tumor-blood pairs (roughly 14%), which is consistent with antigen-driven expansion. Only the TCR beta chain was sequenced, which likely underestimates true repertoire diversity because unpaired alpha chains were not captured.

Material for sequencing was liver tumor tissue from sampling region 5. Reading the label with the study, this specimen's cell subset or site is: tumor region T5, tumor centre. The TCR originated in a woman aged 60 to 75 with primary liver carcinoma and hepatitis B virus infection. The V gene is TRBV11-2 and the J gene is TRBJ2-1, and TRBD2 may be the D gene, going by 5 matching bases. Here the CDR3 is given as CASGLVSSKSNEQFF. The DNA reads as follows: TGTGCCAGCGGCTTAGTGTCTAGCAAGAGCAATGAGCAGTTCTTC.